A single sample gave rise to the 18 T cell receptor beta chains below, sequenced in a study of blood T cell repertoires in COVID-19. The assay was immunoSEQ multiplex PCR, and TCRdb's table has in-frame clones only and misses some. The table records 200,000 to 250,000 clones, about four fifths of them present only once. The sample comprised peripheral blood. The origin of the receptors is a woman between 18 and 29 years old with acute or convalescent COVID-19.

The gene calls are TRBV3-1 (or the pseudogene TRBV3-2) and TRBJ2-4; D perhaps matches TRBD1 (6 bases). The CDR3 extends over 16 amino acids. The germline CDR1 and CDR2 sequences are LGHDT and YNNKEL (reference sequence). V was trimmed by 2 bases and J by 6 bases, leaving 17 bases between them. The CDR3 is CASSQPDQGNGNIQYF. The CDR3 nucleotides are TGTGCCAGCAGCCAACCCGACCAGGGGAATGGAAACATTCAGTACTTC.

CDR3: CASSSYRGETQYF. In DNA form, the CDR3 reads TGTGCCAGCAGTTCCTACAGGGGGGAGACCCAGTACTTC. The chain recombines TRBV27 with TRBJ2-5; 8 bases fit TRBD1. This CDR3 spans 13 amino acids. Germline loops: CDR1 MNHEY, CDR2 SMNVEV (reference sequence). V lost 4 bases and J lost 5; bases outside the gene matches: 3.

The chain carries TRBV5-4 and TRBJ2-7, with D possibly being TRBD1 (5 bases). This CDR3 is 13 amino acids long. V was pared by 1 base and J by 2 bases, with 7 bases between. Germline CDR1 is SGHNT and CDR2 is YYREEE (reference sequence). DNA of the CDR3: TGTGCCAGCAGCTTGTCAGGGACCTACGAGCAGTACTTC. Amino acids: CASSLSGTYEQYF.

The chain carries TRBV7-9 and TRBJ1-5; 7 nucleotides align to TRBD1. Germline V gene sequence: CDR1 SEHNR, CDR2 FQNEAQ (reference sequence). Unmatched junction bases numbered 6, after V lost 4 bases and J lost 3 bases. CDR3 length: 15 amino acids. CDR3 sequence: CASSSTDRLNQPQHF. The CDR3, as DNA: TGTGCCAGCAGCTCGACGGACAGGCTCAATCAGCCCCAGCATTTT.

The DNA for the CDR3 is TGTGCCAGCAGCTCATATGGGACAGCGTTTAACTATGGCTACACCTTC. Translation: CASSSYGTAFNYGYTF. This chain connects TRBV5-5 to TRBJ1-2, with 7 bases lining up with TRBD1. The CDR3 is 16 amino acids. V shed 3 bases and J 1 base; nucleotides not matched to a gene: 9. In germline, CDR1 is SGHKS, CDR2 YYEKEE (reference sequence).

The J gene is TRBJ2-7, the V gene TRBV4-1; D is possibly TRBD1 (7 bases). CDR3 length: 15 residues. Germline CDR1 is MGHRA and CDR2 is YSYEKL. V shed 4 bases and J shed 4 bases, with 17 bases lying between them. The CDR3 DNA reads TGCGCCAGCAGCCCAGGGGGGCAAGGGTGGTACGAGCAGTACTTC. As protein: CASSPGGQGWYEQYF.

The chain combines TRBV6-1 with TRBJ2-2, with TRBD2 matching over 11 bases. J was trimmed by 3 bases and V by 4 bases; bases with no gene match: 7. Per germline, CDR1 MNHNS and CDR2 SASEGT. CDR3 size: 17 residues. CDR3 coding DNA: TGTGCCAGCAGTGCGTTAGCGGGAGGGGGGTACACCGGGGAGCTGTTTTTT. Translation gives CASSALAGGGYTGELFF.

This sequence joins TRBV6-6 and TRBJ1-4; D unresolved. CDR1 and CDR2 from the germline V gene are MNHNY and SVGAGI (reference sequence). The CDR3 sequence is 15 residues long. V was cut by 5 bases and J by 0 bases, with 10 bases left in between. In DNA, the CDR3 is TGTGCCAGCAGTAAACGAGGGCCAACTAATGAAAAACTGTTTTTT. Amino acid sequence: CASSKRGPTNEKLFF.

The CDR3 region is CASHKIRGPTYEQYF. The CDR3 bases are TGTGCCAGCCATAAGATTAGGGGTCCCACCTACGAGCAGTACTTC. V is TRBV27 and J is TRBJ2-7; maybe TRBD1 (5 bases). V lost 8 bases and J lost 2, with 19 bases in between. CDR3 length: 15 amino acids. In germline, CDR1 is MNHEY, CDR2 SMNVEV (reference sequence).

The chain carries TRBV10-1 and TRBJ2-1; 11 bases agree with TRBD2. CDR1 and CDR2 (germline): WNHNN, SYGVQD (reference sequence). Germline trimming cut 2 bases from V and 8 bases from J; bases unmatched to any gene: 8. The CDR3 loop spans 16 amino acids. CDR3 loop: CASSEGPLAGADEQFF. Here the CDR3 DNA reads TGCGCCAGCAGTGAGGGTCCACTAGCGGGAGCCGATGAGCAGTTCTTC.

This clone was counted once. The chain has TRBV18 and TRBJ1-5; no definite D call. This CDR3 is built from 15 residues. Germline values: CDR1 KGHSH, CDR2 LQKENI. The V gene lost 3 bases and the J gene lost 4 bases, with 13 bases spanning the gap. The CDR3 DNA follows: TGTGCCAGCTCACCGAGCGGACGGACGAATCAGCCCCAGCATTTT. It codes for CASSPSGRTNQPQHF.

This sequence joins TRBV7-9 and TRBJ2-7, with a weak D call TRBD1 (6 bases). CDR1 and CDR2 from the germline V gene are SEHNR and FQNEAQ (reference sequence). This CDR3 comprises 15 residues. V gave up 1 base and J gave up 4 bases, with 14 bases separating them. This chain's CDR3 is CASSLGQGWVYEQYF. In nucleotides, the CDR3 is TGTGCCAGCAGCTTAGGGCAGGGGTGGGTGTACGAGCAGTACTTC.

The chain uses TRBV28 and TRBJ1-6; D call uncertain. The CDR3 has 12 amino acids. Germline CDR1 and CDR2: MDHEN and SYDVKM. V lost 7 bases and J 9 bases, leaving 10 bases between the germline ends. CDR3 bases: TGTGCCAGCACCTACTCGGGTTCACCCCTCCACTTT. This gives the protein CASTYSGSPLHF.

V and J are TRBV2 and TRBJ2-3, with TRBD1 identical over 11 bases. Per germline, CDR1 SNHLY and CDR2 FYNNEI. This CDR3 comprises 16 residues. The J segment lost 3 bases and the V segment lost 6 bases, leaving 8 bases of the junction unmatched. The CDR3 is CASRRDRGYRTDTQYF. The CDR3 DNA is TGTGCCAGCAGGAGGGACAGGGGGTATCGGACAGATACGCAGTATTTT.

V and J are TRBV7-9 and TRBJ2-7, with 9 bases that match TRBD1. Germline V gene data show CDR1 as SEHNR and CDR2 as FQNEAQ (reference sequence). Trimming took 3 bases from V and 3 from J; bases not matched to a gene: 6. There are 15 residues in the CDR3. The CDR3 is CASSLGQGEGYEQYF. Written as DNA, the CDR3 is TGTGCCAGCAGCTTGGGACAGGGAGAGGGCTACGAGCAGTACTTC.

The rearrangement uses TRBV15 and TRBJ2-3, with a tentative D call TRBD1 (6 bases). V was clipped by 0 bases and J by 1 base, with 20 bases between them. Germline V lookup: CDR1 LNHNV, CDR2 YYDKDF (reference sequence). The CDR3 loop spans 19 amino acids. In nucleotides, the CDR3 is TGTGCCACCAGCAGAGATAGGGCCGTTTTGGCAGGGGGCACAGATACGCAGTATTTT. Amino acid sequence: CATSRDRAVLAGGTDTQYF.

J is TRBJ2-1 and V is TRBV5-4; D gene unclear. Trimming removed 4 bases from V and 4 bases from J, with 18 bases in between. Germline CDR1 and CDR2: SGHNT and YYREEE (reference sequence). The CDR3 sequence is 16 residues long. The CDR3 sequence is CASSLYLGSQYNEQFF. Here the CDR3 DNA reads TGTGCCAGCAGCCTGTATTTGGGCAGCCAATACAATGAGCAGTTCTTC.

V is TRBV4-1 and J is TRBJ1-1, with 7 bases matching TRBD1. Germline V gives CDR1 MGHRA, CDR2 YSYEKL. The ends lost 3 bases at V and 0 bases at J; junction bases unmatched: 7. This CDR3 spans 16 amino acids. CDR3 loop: CASSQDRTLMNTEAFF. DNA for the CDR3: TGCGCCAGCAGCCAGGACAGGACCTTGATGAACACTGAAGCTTTCTTT.